Shown below are 17 T cell receptor beta chains from a single sample sequenced in a study of blood T cell dynamics during melanoma immunotherapy. Data came from immunoSEQ multiplex PCR; TCRdb stores just in-frame clones and leaves some out. The sample lists some 11,000 clones, approximately 90% occurring once. Noted time point: week 3, after first cycle of checkpoint inhibitor. Sequencing was performed on blood, taken from a patient treated with checkpoint blockade. The receptor source for this set is a human donor with melanoma.

The chain joins TRBV18 to TRBJ1-1, with D possibly TRBD1 on 5 matching bases. CDR3 length equals 16 residues. Trimming removed 3 bases from V and 5 bases from J, with 19 bases in between. Germline V CDR1 and CDR2: KGHSH, LQKENI. The CDR3 region has the DNA TGTGCCAGCTCACCTGCAAGGGGCGGGGGGAGGACTGAAGCTTTCTTT. Its protein product is CASSPARGGGRTEAFF.

The chain recombines TRBV7-2 with TRBJ1-2, with a weak D call TRBD1 (6 bases). The CDR3 runs to 16 residues. V was shortened by 0 bases and J by 4 bases, with 15 bases between the two germline ends. In germline, CDR1 is SGHTA, CDR2 FQGNSA. CDR3 amino acids: CASSLAPGGRGYGYTF. The CDR3 DNA follows: TGTGCCAGCAGCTTAGCCCCCGGGGGCAGGGGCTATGGCTACACCTTC. The whole variable domain, filled in from reference TRBV7-2 and TRBJ1-2, reads GAGVSQSPSNKVTEKGKDVELRCDPISGHTALYWYRQSLGQGLEFLIYFQGNSAPDKSGLPSDRFSAERTGGSVSTLTIQRTQQEDSAVYLCASSLAPGGRGYGYTFGSGTRLTVV.

The chain uses TRBV28 and TRBJ1-2; D is ambiguous. CDR3 length equals 15 residues. Trimming pared 1 base from V and 2 bases from J, leaving 11 bases between. The germline CDR1 and CDR2 sequences are MDHEN and SYDVKM. CDR3 sequence (DNA): TGTGCCAGCAGTTTATCTTGGATGGGGAACTATGGCTACACCTTC. This codes for CASSLSWMGNYGYTF.

V and J are TRBV27 and TRBJ2-3, with D possibly TRBD1 on 6 matching bases. CDR1 is MNHEY and CDR2 is SMNVEV in the germline V gene (reference sequence). V lost 1 base, J lost 2 bases, and 7 bases lay in between. The CDR3 is 14 residues long. CDR3 nucleotides: TGTGCCAGCAGTTTATGGGGACACACAGATACGCAGTATTTT. It specifies CASSLWGHTDTQYF.

The V gene is TRBV9, the J gene TRBJ2-1; perhaps TRBD2 as D (6 bases). CDR1 and CDR2 (germline): SGDLS, YYNGEE. The CDR3 consists of 14 residues. The V and J ends lost 4 bases and 1 base respectively, with 9 bases between them. CDR3 sequence: CASSPGGSYNEQFF. The CDR3 bases are TGTGCCAGCAGCCCTGGGGGGTCCTACAATGAGCAGTTCTTC. Based on the CDR3 plus reference TRBV9 and TRBJ2-1, the full variable domain is DSGVTQTPKHLITATGQRVTLRCSPRSGDLSVYWYQQSLDQGLQFLIQYYNGEERAKGNILERFSAQQFPDLHSELNLSSLELGDSALYFCASSPGGSYNEQFFGPGTRLTVL.

The chain is built from TRBV6-1 and TRBJ1-3; D possibly corresponds to TRBD1 (6 bases). Trimming removed 4 bases at V and 4 bases at J, with 14 bases between. Germline assignment: CDR1 MNHNS and CDR2 SASEGT. The CDR3 is made up of 15 amino acids. CDR3 loop: CASSVATGSGNTIYF. The CDR3 DNA is TGTGCCAGCAGTGTGGCCACAGGGTCCGGAAACACCATATATTTT.

The chain combines TRBV2 with TRBJ2-5; D remains unclear. With 1 base removed from V and 11 bases from J, the gap between germline ends came to 14 bases. CDR3 length equals 13 residues. Per the germline V gene, CDR1 is SNHLY and CDR2 is FYNNEI. For the CDR3, the DNA is TGTGCCAGCAGTGAAGAGGGAACACTCGTGCAGTACTTC. This encodes CASSEEGTLVQYF. Full variable domain (remainder filled in from reference TRBV2 and TRBJ2-5): EPEVTQTPSHQVTQMGQEVILRCVPISNHLYFYWYRQILGQKVEFLVSFYNNEISEKSEIFDDQFSVERPDGSNFTLKIRSTKLEDSAMYFCASSEEGTLVQYFGPGTRLLVL.

In the case of this clone: Distinct nucleotide sequences in the sample also encode this CDR3. V usage is TRBV7-6 and J usage is TRBJ2-7, with D perhaps given as TRBD1 or TRBD2 (5 bases each). The CDR3 is 13 amino acids. Germline V lookup: CDR1 SGHVS, CDR2 FNYEAQ. V was clipped by 5 bases and J by 3 bases, with 11 bases between them. The CDR3 DNA follows: TGTGCCAGCAGCCCGGGACCCAACTACGAGCAGTACTTC. This translates into CASSPGPNYEQYF.

The genes are TRBV20-1 and TRBJ2-7; D may correspond to TRBD1 or TRBD2 (5 bases each). Germline V CDR1 and CDR2: DFQATT, SNEGSKA (reference sequence). The CDR3 spans 11 residues. In DNA form, the CDR3 reads TGCTACGGACAAGGCGGGTACGAGCAGTACTTC. Its protein is CYGQGGYEQYF.

The chain employs TRBV5-1 and TRBJ1-1; D uncertain. Trimming removed 4 bases at V and 8 bases at J, with 18 bases between. Germline V gene data show CDR1 as SGHRS and CDR2 as YFSETQ. The CDR3 has 14 amino acids. CDR3 sequence: CASSKEPTDTEAFF. The CDR3 coding sequence is TGCGCCAGCAGCAAAGAACCCACAGATACCGAAGCTTTCTTT.

This chain links TRBV5-4 with TRBJ2-5, with 7 positions matching TRBD2. The CDR3 sequence is 14 residues long. CDR1 is SGHNT and CDR2 is YYREEE in the germline V gene (reference sequence). The J segment lost 5 bases and the V segment lost 1 base, leaving 5 bases of the junction unmatched. The CDR3 protein is CASSLWEGGETQYF. The CDR3 DNA reads as TGTGCCAGCAGCTTGTGGGAGGGAGGGGAGACCCAGTACTTC.

This chain joins TRBV2 and TRBJ2-7, with D unresolved. The CDR3 covers 11 residues. V lost 5 bases to trimming and J lost 3 bases, with 5 bases between them. CDR1 and CDR2 (germline): SNHLY, FYNNEI. The CDR3 DNA reads TGTGCCAGCAGTCCAAACTACGAGCAGTACTTC. This translates into CASSPNYEQYF.

The V gene is TRBV7-6, the J gene TRBJ2-3; D possibly uses TRBD1 or TRBD2 (6 bases each). This CDR3 region has 17 residues. V was pared by 5 bases and J by 2 bases, with 20 bases between. CDR1 is SGHVS, CDR2 FNYEAQ, per germline. The CDR3 sequence is CASSLLRRGQVTDTQYF. The CDR3 coding sequence is TGTGCCAGCAGCCTCCTACGACGGGGGCAAGTCACAGATACGCAGTATTTT.

The rearrangement uses TRBV5-1 and TRBJ2-5; 8 bases are a match to TRBD1. The CDR3 consists of 14 residues. Germline CDR1 is SGHRS and CDR2 is YFSETQ. V lost 4 bases, J lost 1 base, and 3 bases stayed unmatched. In DNA form, the CDR3 reads TGCGCCAGCAGCACTGGGACAGGCCAAGAGACCCAGTACTTC. This codes for CASSTGTGQETQYF.

This chain joins TRBV7-9 and TRBJ1-2; 8 nucleotides align to TRBD1. V gave up 3 bases and J gave up 5 bases; unmatched junction bases: 11. This CDR3 has 16 amino acids. CDR1 is SEHNR, CDR2 FQNEAQ, per germline (reference sequence). CDR3 nucleotides: TGTGCCAGCAGCTTCGCGGACAGGGTGGAGAATTATGGCTACACCTTC. Translation gives CASSFADRVENYGYTF.

The V call is TRBV27, the J call TRBJ1-1; D not resolved. The CDR3 is 11 amino acids. The germline V gene has CDR1 MNHEY and CDR2 SMNVEV (reference sequence). Trimming removed 11 bases from V and 7 bases from J, with 14 bases in between. Here the CDR3 DNA reads TGTGCCCATGTCCGGGGTAGTGAAGCTTTCTTT. This sequence encodes CAHVRGSEAFF.

The rearrangement links TRBV4-2 to TRBJ1-1; D is ambiguous. Germline values: CDR1 LGHNA, CDR2 YNFKEQ. CDR3 length: 14 residues. V was trimmed by 4 bases and J by 0 bases, leaving 9 bases between them. CDR3 residues: CASSLGSLNTEAFF. The CDR3 DNA is TGTGCCAGCAGCCTCGGGTCCCTGAACACTGAAGCTTTCTTT.